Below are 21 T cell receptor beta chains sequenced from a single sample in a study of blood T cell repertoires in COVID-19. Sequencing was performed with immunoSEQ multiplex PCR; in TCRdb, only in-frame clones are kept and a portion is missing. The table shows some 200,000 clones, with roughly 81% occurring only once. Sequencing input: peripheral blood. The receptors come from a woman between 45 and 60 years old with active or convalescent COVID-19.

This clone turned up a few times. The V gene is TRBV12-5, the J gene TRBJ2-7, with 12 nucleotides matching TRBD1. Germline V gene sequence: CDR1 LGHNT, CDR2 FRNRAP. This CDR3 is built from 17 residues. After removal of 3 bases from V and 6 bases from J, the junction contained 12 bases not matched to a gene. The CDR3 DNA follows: TGTGCTAGTGGTTTAAGGGGGACAGGGGGCTTCGGGTGCGAGCAGTACGTC. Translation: CASGLRGTGGFGCEQYV.

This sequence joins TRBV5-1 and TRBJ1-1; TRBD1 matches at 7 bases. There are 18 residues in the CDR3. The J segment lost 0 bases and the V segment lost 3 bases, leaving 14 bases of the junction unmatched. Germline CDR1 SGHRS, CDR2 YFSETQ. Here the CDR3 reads CASSWHRTGGKMNTEAFF. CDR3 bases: TGCGCCAGCAGCTGGCACCGGACAGGAGGAAAAATGAACACTGAAGCTTTCTTT.

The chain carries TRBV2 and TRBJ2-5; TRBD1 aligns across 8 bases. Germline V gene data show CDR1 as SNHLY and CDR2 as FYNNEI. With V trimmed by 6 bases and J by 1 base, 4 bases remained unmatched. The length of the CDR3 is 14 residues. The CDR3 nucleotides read TGTGCCAGCAGAAGGACAGGGTTCCAAGAGACCCAGTACTTC. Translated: CASRRTGFQETQYF.

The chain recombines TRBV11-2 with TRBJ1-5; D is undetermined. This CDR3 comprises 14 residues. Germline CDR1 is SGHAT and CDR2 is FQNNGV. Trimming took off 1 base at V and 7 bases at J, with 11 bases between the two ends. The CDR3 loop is CASSLVGSRQPQHF. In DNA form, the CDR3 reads TGTGCCAGCAGCTTAGTCGGGTCTCGGCAGCCCCAGCATTTT.

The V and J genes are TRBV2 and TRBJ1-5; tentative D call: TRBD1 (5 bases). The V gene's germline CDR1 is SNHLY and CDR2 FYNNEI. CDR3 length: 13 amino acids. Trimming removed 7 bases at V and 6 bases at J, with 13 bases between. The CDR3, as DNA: TGTGCCAGCACCGGGGGGGGAACTCAGCCCCAGCATTTT. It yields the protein CASTGGGTQPQHF.

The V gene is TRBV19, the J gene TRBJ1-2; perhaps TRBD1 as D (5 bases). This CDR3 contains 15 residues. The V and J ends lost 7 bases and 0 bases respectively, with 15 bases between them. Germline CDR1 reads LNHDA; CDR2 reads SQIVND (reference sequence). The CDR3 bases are TGTGCCAGTACCCCGGGGGACGGATCTAACTATGGCTACACCTTC. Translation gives CASTPGDGSNYGYTF. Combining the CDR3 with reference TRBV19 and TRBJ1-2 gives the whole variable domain DGGITQSPKYLFRKEGQNVTLSCEQNLNHDAMYWYRQDPGQGLRLIYYSQIVNDFQKGDIAEGYSVSREKKESFPLTVTSAQKNPTAFYLCASTPGDGSNYGYTFGSGTRLTVV.

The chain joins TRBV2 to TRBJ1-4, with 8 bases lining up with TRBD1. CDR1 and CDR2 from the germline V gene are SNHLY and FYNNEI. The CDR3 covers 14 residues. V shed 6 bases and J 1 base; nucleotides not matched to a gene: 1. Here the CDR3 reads CASRDRVTNEKLFF. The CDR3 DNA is TGTGCCAGCAGGGACAGGGTAACTAATGAAAAACTGTTTTTT.

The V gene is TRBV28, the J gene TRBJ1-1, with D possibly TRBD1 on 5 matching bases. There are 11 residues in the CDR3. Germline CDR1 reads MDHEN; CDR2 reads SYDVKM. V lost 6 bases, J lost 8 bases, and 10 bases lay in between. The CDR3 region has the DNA TGTGCCAGCAGCCTCCGACAGGAAGCTTTCTTT. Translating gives CASSLRQEAFF.

This chain's CDR3 is CASSTRGGPGNIQYF. The CDR3 DNA follows: TGTGCCAGCAGCACGCGGGGGGGCCCGGGAAACATTCAGTACTTC. The chain is built from TRBV7-2 and TRBJ2-4, with 9 bases matching TRBD2. There are 15 residues in the CDR3. The junction had 8 bases not matched to a gene; V was cut back by 5 bases and J by 6 bases. Germline lookup yields CDR1 SGHTA and CDR2 FQGNSA.

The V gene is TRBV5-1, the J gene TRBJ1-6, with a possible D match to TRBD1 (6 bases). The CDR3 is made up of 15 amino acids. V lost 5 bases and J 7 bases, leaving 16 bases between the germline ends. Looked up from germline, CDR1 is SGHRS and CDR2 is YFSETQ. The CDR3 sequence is CASRRGGEVNSPLHF. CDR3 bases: TGCGCCAGCAGGAGAGGGGGGGAAGTCAATTCACCCCTCCACTTT.

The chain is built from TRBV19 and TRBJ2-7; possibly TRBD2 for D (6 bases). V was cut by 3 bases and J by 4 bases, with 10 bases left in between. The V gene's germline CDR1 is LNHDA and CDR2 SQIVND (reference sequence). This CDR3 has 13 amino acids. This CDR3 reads CASSIIGGYEQYF. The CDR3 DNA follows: TGTGCCAGTAGTATCATAGGAGGGTACGAGCAGTACTTC.

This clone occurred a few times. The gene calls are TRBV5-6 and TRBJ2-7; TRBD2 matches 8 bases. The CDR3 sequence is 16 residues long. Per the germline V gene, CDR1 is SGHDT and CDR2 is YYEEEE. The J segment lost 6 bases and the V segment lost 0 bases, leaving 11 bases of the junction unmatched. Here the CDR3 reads CASSLAFGRADAEQYF. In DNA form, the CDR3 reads TGTGCCAGCAGCTTGGCCTTCGGGAGGGCCGATGCCGAGCAGTACTTC.

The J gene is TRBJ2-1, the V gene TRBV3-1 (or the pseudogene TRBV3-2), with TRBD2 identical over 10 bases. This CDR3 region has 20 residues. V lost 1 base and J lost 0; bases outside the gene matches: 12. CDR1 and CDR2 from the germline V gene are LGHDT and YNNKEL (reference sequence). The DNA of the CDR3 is TGTGCCAGCAGCCAAGTTTCATGGCTAGCGGGAGTTTACTCCTACAATGAGCAGTTCTTC. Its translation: CASSQVSWLAGVYSYNEQFF.

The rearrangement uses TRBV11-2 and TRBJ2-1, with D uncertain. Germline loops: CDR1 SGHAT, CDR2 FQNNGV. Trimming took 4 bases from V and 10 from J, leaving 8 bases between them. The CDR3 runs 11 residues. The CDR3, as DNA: TGTGCCAGCAGCTCTTTCGGGGAGCAGTTCTTC. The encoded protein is CASSSFGEQFF.

CDR3 in amino acids: CASSLEGWSTDTQYF. The CDR3 DNA reads as TGCGCCAGCAGCTTGGAGGGGTGGAGCACAGATACGCAGTATTTT. The gene calls are TRBV5-1 and TRBJ2-3; D possibly corresponds to TRBD1 (5 bases). The CDR3 consists of 15 residues. The V end lost 0 bases, the J end lost 0 bases, and 8 bases lay between the germline ends. The germline V gene encodes CDR1 SGHRS and CDR2 YFSETQ.

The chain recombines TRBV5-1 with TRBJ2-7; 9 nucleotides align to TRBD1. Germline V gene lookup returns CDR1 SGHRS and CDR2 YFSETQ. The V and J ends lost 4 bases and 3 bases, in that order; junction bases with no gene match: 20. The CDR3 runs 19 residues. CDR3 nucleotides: TGCGCCAGCAGCCCGGCTCCCGGGACAGGGAAAGAAAGAGTCTACGAGCAGTACTTC. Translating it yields CASSPAPGTGKERVYEQYF. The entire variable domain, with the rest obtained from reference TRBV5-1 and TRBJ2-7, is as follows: KAGVTQTPRYLIKTRGQQVTLSCSPISGHRSVSWYQQTPGQGLQFLFEYFSETQRNKGNFPGRFSGRQFSNSRSEMNVSTLELGDSALYLCASSPAPGTGKERVYEQYFGPGTRLTVT.

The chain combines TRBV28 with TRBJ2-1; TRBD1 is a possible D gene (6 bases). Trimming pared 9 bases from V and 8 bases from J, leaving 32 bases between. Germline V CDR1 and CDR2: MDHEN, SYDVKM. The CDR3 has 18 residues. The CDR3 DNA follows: TGTGCCAGTCTACCTCTGACTACAGGGACGGGGCTCTTGGATGAGCAGTTCTTC. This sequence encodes CASLPLTTGTGLLDEQFF.

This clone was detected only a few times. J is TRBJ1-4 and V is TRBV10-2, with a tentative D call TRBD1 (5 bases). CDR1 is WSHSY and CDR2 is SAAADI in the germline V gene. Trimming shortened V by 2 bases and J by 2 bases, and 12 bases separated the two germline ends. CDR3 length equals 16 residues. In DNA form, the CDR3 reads TGCGCCAGCAGTGAGGCCGGGGGAGGCACTAATGAAAAACTGTTTTTT. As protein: CASSEAGGGTNEKLFF.

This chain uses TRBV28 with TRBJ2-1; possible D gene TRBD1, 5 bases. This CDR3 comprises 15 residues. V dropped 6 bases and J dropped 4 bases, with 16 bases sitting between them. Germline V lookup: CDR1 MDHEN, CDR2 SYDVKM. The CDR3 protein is CASSHLGVSYNEQFF. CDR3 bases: TGTGCCAGCAGCCACCTAGGGGTCTCTTACAATGAGCAGTTCTTC.

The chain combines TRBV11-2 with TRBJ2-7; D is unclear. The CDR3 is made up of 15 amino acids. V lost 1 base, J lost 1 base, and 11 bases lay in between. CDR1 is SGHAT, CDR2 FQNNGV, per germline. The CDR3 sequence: CASSLGRGGSYEQYF. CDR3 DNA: TGTGCCAGCAGCTTAGGCAGAGGTGGATCCTACGAGCAGTACTTC.

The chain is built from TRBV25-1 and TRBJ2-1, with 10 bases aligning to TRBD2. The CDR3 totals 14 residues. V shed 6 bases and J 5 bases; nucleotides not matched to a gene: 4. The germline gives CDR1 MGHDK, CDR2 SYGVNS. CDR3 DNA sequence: TGTGCCAGCAGCCCCGGACTAGCGGACAATGAGCAGTTCTTC. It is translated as CASSPGLADNEQFF.